Included here is one TCR beta chain sequence, with context. Its cognate antigen is unknown. PCR primers comprised 60 Vbeta and 13 Jbeta primers. Per the study methods: Later reanalysis found approximately 76 million unique TCR beta chains, around 11 million of them shared. Clones were sequenced by immunoSEQ multiplex PCR, and TCRdb holds only the in-frame ones, with some missing. V and J calls plus clone size are reproduced from that table; the DNA served to infer D and trimming. The sample holds 120,000 to 150,000 clones, 84% seen once. The data were obtained in a study of cytomegalovirus exposure and HLA in healthy donors. In the study overall: Within an early data release were about 85 million unique TCRs drawn from HLA-typed donors.

Per germline, CDR1 SGHTA and CDR2 FQGNSA. With 5 bases clipped from V and 6 bases from J, the junction kept 8 bases outside the gene matches. The CDR3 loop spans 16 amino acids. Study observations and caveats: Earlier analysis looked at TCR beta V segments, and most were productive about 90% or about 30% of the time.

Input material: PBMCs. J is TRBJ2-2 and V is TRBV7-2; 11 positions agree with TRBD2. The source is a boy aged 2 to 10 in good health and CMV-seronegative. The CDR3 is CASSALLAGVPGELFF. CDR3 bases: TGTGCCAGCAGCGCCTTACTAGCGGGAGTTCCCGGGGAGCTGTTTTTT.